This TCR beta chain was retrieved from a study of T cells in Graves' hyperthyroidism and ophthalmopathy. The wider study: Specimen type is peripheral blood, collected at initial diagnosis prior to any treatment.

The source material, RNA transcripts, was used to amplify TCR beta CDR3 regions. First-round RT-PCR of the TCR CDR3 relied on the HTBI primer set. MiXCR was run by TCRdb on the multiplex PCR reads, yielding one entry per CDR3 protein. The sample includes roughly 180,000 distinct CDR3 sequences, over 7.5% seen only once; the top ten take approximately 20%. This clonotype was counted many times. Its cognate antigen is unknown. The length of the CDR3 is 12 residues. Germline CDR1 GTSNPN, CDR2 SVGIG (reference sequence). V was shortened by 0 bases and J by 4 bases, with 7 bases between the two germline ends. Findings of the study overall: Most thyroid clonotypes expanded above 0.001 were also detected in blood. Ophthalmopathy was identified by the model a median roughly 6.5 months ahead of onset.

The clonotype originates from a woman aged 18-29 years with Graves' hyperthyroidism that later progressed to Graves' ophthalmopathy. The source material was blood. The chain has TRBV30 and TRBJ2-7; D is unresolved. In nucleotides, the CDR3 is TGTGCCTGGAGTGTACTCGGATACGAGCAGTACTTC. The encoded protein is CAWSVLGYEQYF.